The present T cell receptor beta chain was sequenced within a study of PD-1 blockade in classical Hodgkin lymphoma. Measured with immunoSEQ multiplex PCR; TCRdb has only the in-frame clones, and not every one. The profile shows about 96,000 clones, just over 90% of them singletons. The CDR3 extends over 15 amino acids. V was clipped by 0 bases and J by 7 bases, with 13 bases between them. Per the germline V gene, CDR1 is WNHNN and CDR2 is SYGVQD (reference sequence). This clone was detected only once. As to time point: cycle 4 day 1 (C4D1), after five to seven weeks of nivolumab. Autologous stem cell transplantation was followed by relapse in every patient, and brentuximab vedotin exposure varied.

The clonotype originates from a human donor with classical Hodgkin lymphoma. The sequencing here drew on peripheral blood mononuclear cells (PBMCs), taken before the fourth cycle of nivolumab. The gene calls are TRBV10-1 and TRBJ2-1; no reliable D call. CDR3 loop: CASSESGISRNEQFF. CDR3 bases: TGCGCCAGCAGTGAGTCAGGGATTTCCCGGAATGAGCAGTTCTTC.